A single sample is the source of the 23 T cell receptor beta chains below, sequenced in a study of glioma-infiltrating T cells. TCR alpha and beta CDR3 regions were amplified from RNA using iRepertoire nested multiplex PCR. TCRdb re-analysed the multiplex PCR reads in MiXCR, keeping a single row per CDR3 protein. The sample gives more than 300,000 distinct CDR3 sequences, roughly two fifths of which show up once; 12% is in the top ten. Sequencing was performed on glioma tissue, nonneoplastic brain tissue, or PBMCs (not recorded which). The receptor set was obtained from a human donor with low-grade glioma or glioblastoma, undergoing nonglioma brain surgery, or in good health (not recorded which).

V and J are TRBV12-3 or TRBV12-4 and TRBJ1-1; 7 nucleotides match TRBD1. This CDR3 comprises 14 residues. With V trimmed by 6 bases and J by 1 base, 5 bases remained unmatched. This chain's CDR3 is CASRAGTANTEAFF. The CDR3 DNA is TGTGCCAGCAGGGCCGGGACAGCGAACACTGAAGCTTTCTTT.

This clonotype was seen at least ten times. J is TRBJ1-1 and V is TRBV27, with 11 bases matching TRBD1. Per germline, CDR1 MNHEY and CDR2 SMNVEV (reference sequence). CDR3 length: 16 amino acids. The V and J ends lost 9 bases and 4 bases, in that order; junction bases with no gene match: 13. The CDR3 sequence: CASHNGQGALITEAFF. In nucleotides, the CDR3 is TGTGCCAGTCATAACGGACAGGGGGCTTTAATCACTGAAGCTTTCTTT.

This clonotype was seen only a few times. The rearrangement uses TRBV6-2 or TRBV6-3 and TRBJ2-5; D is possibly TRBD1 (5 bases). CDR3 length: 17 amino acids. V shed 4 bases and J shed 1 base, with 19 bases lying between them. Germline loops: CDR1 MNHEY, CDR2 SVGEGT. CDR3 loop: CASSSTGVVQGQETQYF. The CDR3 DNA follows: TGTGCCAGCAGTTCCACGGGCGTCGTCCAGGGCCAAGAGACCCAGTACTTC.

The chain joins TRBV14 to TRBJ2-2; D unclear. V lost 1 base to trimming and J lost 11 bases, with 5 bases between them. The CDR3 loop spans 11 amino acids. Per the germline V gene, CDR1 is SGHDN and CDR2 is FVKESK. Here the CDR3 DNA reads TGTGCCAGCAGCCAAGGAGGAGAGCTGTTTTTT. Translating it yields CASSQGGELFF.

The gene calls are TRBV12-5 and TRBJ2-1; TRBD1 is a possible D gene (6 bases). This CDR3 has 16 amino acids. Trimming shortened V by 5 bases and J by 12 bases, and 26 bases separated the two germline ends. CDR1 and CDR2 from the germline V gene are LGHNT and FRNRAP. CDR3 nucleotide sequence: TGTGCTAGTGGTACTTCCGGGACACAGGTGGTCCATGGGCAGTTCTTC. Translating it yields CASGTSGTQVVHGQFF.

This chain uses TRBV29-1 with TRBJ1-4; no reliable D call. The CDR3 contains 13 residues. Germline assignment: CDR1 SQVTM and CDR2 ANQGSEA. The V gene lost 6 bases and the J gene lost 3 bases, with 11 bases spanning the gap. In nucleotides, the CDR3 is TGCAGCGTAGCCGACGGATCTAATGAAAAACTGTTTTTT. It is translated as CSVADGSNEKLFF.

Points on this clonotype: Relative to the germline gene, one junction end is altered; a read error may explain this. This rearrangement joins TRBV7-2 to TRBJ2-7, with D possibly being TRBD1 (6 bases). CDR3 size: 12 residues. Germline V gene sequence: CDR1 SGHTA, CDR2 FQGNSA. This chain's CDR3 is CASTQQGYEQYF. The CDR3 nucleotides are TGTGCCAGCACCCAACAGGGTTACGAACAGTACTTC.

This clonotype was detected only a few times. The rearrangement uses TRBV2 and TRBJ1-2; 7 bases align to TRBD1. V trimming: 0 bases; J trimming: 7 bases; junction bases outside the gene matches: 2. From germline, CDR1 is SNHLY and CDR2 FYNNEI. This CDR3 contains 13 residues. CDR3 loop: CASSEAPGGGYTF. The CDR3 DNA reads TGTGCCAGCAGTGAAGCACCAGGGGGTGGCTACACCTTC.

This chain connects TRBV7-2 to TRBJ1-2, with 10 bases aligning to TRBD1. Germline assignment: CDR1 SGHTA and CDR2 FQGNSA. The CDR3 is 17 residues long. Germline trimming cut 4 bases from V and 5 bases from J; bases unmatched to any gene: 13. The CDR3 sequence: CASSSLSAGQGLYGYTF. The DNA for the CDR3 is TGTGCCAGCAGCTCATTGAGTGCGGGACAGGGGTTGTATGGCTACACCTTC. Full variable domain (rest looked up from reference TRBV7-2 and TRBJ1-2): GAGVSQSPSNKVTEKGKDVELRCDPISGHTALYWYRQSLGQGLEFLIYFQGNSAPDKSGLPSDRFSAERTGGSVSTLTIQRTQQEDSAVYLCASSSLSAGQGLYGYTFGSGTRLTVV.

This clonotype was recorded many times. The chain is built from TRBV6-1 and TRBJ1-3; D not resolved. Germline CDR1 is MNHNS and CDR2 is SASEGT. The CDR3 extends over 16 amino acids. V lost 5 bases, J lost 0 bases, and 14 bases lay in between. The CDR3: CASSSRASFSGNTIYF. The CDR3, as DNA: TGTGCCAGCAGTAGCCGGGCCTCATTCTCTGGAAACACCATATATTTT.

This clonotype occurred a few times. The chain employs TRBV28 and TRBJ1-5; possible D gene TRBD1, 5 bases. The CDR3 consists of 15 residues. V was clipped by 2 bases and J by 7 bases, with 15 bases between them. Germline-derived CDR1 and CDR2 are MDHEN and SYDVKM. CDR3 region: CASSLGGQGEQPQHF. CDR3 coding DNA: TGTGCCAGCAGTTTAGGAGGGCAGGGAGAACAGCCCCAGCATTTT.

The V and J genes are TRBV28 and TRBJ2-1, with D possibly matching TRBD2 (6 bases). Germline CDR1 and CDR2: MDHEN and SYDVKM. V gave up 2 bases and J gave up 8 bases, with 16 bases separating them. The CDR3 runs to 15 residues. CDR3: CASSLRGGNPYEQFF. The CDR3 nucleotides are TGTGCCAGCAGTTTACGGGGCGGGAACCCTTATGAGCAGTTCTTC.

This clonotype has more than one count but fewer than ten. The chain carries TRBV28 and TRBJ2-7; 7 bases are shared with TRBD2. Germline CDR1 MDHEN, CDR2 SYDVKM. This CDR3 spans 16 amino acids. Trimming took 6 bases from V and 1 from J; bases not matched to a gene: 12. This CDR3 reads CASSKTLAYPSYEQYF. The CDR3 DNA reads TGTGCCAGCAGCAAAACACTAGCGTACCCTTCCTACGAGCAGTACTTC.

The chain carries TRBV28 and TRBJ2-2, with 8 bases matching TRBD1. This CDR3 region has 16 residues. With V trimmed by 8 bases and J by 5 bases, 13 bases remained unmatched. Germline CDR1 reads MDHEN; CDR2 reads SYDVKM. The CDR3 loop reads CASRHRGSRQTGELFF. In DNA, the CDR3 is TGTGCCAGCCGTCACAGGGGGTCCAGACAAACCGGGGAGCTGTTTTTT.

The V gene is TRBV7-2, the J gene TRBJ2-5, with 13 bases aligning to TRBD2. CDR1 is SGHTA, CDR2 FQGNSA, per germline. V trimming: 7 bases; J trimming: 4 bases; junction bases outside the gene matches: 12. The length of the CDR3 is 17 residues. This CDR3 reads CASTSRSTSGRGETQYF. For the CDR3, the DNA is TGTGCCAGCACCTCGAGGAGTACTAGCGGGAGGGGAGAGACCCAGTACTTC.

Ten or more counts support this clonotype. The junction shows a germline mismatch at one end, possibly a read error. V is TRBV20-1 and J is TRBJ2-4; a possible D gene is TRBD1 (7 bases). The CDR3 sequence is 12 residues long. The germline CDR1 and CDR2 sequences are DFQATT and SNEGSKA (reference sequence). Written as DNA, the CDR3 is TGCAGTGCTAGAGATCATGGAGGGGGCTCCGGGTTC. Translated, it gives CSARDHGGGSGF.

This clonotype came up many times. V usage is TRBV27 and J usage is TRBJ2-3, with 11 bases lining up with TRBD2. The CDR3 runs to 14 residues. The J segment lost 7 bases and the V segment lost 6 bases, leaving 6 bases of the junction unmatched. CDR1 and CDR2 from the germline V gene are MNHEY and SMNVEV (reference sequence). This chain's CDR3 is CASSYGTSGHTQYF. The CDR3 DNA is TGTGCCAGCAGCTACGGGACTAGCGGCCATACGCAGTATTTT.

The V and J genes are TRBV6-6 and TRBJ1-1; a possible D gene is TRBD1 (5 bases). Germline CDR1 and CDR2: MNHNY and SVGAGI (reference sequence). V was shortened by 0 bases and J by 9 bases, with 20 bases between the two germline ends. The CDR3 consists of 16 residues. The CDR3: CASSYSPGRVKTKAFF. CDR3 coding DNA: TGTGCCAGCAGTTACTCCCCTGGCAGGGTGAAGACTAAAGCTTTCTTT.

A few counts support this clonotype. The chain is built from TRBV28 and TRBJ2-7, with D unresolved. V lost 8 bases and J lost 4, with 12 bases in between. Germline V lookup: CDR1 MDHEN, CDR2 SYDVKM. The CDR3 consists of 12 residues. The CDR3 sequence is CASSVTVYEQYF. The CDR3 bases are TGTGCCAGCTCCGTTACAGTTTACGAGCAGTACTTC.

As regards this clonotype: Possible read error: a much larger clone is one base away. CDR3 sequence (DNA): TGTGCCAGCAGCCGGAGACAGGGGACTGAAGCTTTATTT. Encoded protein: CASSRRQGTEALF. The chain links TRBV6-1 to TRBJ1-1; 8 bases are a match to TRBD1. The germline CDR1 and CDR2 sequences are MNHNS and SASEGT. The CDR3 is 13 residues long.

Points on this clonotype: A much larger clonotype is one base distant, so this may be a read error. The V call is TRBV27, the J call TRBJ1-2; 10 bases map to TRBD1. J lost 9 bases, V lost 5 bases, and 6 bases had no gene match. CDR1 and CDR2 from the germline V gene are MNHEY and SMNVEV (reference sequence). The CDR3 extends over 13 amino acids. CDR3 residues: CASSADRGGCYTF. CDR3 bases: TGTGCCAGCAGTGCGGACAGGGGGGGCTGCTACACCTTC.

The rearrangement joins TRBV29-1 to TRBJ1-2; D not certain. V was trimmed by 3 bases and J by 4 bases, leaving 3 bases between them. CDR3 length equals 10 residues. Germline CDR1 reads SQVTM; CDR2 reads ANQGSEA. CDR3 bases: TGCAGCGTTGAGGGCTATGGCTACACCTTC. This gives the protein CSVEGYGYTF.

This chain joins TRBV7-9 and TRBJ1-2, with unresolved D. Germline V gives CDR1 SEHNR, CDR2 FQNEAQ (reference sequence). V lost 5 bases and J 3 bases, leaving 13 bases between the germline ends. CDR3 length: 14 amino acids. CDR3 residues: CASSRLGRDYGYTF. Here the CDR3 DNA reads TGTGCCAGCAGCCGGCTCGGACGGGACTATGGCTACACCTTC.